Presented here are 9 T cell receptor beta chains from one specimen sequenced in a study of follicular helper T cells after annual influenza vaccination. Libraries were prepared by immunoSEQ multiplex PCR; TCRdb keeps only in-frame clonotypes and omits some of them. The sample yields roughly 14,000 clones, about 73% seen once. Time point noted: 2014-2015 season, pre-vaccination. The source was CXCR5- memory CD4+ T cells sorted from blood, collected on the day of influenza vaccination. The source is an adult who received the influenza vaccine.

V is TRBV15 and J is TRBJ2-3, with 8 bases aligning to TRBD1. Per the germline V gene, CDR1 is LNHNV and CDR2 is YYDKDF (reference sequence). With 2 bases clipped from V and 2 bases from J, the junction kept 6 bases outside the gene matches. The CDR3 covers 16 residues. CDR3 in DNA: TGTGCCACCAGCAGACCGGACAGGGCCCCCACAGATACGCAGTATTTT. The encoded protein is CATSRPDRAPTDTQYF. Supplemented by reference TRBV15 and TRBJ2-3, the full variable domain reads DAMVIQNPRYQVTQFGKPVTLSCSQTLNHNVMYWYQQKSSQAPKLLFHYYDKDFNNEADTPDNFQSRRPNTSFCFLDIRSPGLGDTAMYLCATSRPDRAPTDTQYFGPGTRLTVL.

This sequence joins TRBV6-5 and TRBJ1-4; D is perhaps TRBD1 (5 bases). Germline CDR1 is MNHEY and CDR2 is SVGAGI. CDR3 length: 14 residues. V shed 6 bases and J shed 8 bases, with 16 bases lying between them. This chain's CDR3 is CASSPGGLEEKLFF. The CDR3 nucleotides read TGTGCCAGCAGCCCGGGGGGGTTGGAAGAAAAACTGTTTTTT.

The chain couples TRBV7-2 to TRBJ1-2; D is unclear. Trimming pared 1 base from V and 6 bases from J, leaving 12 bases between. The CDR3 sequence is 14 residues long. The germline CDR1 and CDR2 sequences are SGHTA and FQGNSA. CDR3 bases: TGTGCCAGCAGCTTAGTTCGGGGTTCAGATGGCTACACCTTC. It encodes CASSLVRGSDGYTF.

This clone turned up a few times. The chain recombines TRBV4-2 with TRBJ2-7; D possibly corresponds to TRBD1 (5 bases). Germline CDR1 is LGHNA and CDR2 is YNFKEQ. There are 13 residues in the CDR3. Trimming pared 4 bases from V and 2 bases from J, leaving 9 bases between. CDR3 DNA sequence: TGTGCCAGCAGCCGGGGCGGAACCTACGAGCAGTACTTC. It yields the protein CASSRGGTYEQYF.

The chain combines TRBV7-2 with TRBJ2-4, with 9 bases matching TRBD1. V gave up 4 bases and J gave up 0 bases; unmatched junction bases: 10. The germline V gene has CDR1 SGHTA and CDR2 FQGNSA. This CDR3 contains 18 residues. This CDR3 reads CASSSGTGLGLAKNIQYF. In DNA, the CDR3 is TGTGCCAGCAGCTCCGGGACAGGGTTGGGCCTAGCCAAAAACATTCAGTACTTC.

V usage is TRBV5-1 and J usage is TRBJ1-3; no definite D call. The CDR3 has 15 residues. V lost 1 base and J 0 bases, leaving 8 bases between the germline ends. Germline loops: CDR1 SGHRS, CDR2 YFSETQ. In DNA form, the CDR3 reads TGCGCCAGCAGCTTGATGGGTTACTCTGGAAACACCATATATTTT. It translates to CASSLMGYSGNTIYF.

This CDR3 reads CASSYDRVYEQYF. The CDR3 nucleotides are TGTGCCAGCAGTTACGACAGGGTTTACGAGCAGTACTTC. The rearrangement links TRBV6-6 to TRBJ2-7, with 7 bases identical to TRBD1. Germline V lookup: CDR1 MNHNY, CDR2 SVGAGI (reference sequence). The V segment lost 2 bases and the J segment 4 bases; nucleotides outside the gene matches: 2. This CDR3 region has 13 residues.

The rearrangement joins TRBV10-3 to TRBJ1-5; TRBD1 matches at 9 bases. The CDR3 is 14 residues long. J lost 6 bases, V lost 7 bases, and 7 bases had no gene match. In germline, CDR1 is ENHRY, CDR2 SYGVKD. The CDR3 nucleotides read TGTGCCATCACGGGACAGGGACCCTTTCAGCCCCAGCATTTT. It is translated as CAITGQGPFQPQHF.

The chain is built from TRBV11-3 and TRBJ2-1; 7 nucleotides match TRBD2. V lost 0 bases to trimming and J lost 1 base; unmatched junction nucleotides: 9. The CDR3 sequence is 18 residues long. Per the germline V gene, CDR1 is SGHNT and CDR2 is YENEEA. CDR3 DNA: TGTGCCAGCAGCTTAGACCAGGGAGGGAGCTCTTCCTACAATGAGCAGTTCTTC. Its translation is CASSLDQGGSSSYNEQFF.